A selection of T cell receptor beta chains follows, all from one sample in a study of Ad26.COV2.S vaccination and SARS-CoV-2 variants. TCRdb keeps only in-frame clones here, not all; method: immunoSEQ multiplex PCR. Of around 450,000 clones listed, more than 75% were seen once; the top ten hold roughly 4%. The specimen comprised peripheral blood, sampled in a trial of Ad26.COV2.S vaccine versus placebo. The receptors were gathered from a person between 18 and 60 years old who received the Ad26.COV2.S COVID-19 vaccine or a placebo. CDR3s leave out the opening cysteine and the closing phenylalanine or tryptophan. For some rows the clone size is stated as once, few or many, or as a class when expanded; others skip it.

V gene,clone size,CDR3 protein
TRBV27,.,ASRTPYEQY
TRBV7-9,.,ASSLVTGSQGEQY
TRBV13,.,ASSLDRGEGTDTQY
TRBV5-1,.,ASSLKETQY
TRBV12-3/TRBV12-4,.,ASSFTGNTEAF
TRBV6-2/TRBV6-3,.,ASSWIWTGEGRGTQY
TRBV29-1,.,SGALRGATEAF
TRBV18,.,ASSPRPGSYEQY
TRBV7-7,.,ASSGPGTRETQY
TRBV4-1,.,ASSHGPMSTEAF
TRBV19,.,ASSTPVDGYT
TRBV6-5,once,ASSLLGGEMEQY
TRBV6-5,.,ASSYSETSYEQY
TRBV13,.,ASSSGTGKEQY
TRBV2,.,ASTTQPAENEKLF
TRBV6-1,.,ASSEALLAGGGRETQY
TRBV11-2,.,ASSHAGQGLNQPQH
TRBV11-2,.,ASMLTDKPYEQY
TRBV2,.,ASLGKGTGGNEQF
TRBV4-2,.,ASSQDWGTQPYEQY
TRBV7-3,.,ASSPTGGPLATEAF
TRBV24-1,.,ATSDLQIGAEQF
TRBV5-5,.,ASRPTGRALNTEAF
TRBV5-1,.,ASSPFRDSPYEQY
TRBV19,.,ASSIIGLADYNEQF
TRBV7-6,.,ASSLGTDSYEQY
TRBV5-4,.,ASGNRDSNSPLH
TRBV7-9,.,ASSFYRDTAYEQY
TRBV10-2,.,ASRKTGLSSYNEQF
TRBV30,.,AWRTSYEQY
TRBV5-6,.,ASGLTGGRTDTQY
TRBV27,.,ASSMGRINYGYT
TRBV29-1,.,SVGDTYNEQF